The 32 T cell receptor beta chains listed next were all sequenced from one sample in a study of Ad26.COV2.S vaccination and SARS-CoV-2 variants. TCRdb's copy holds only in-frame clones and misses some; the assay was immunoSEQ multiplex PCR. Of 75,000 to 100,000 clones in the sample, roughly 84% were seen once. The sequencing used peripheral blood, collected after recovery from COVID-19. These receptors all come from a human donor who had recovered from COVID-19.

This clone was counted a single time. The V and J genes are TRBV11-1 and TRBJ2-2; 7 positions agree with TRBD1. The germline gives CDR1 SGHAT, CDR2 FQDESV (reference sequence). Trimming took 8 bases from V and 5 from J; bases not matched to a gene: 14. The CDR3 sequence is 16 residues long. The CDR3 sequence: CASVGLSRGITGELFF. CDR3 DNA sequence: TGTGCCAGCGTCGGGCTGAGCAGGGGGATAACCGGGGAGCTGTTTTTT.

The CDR3 sequence is CASSPVRDHTGELFF. The CDR3 DNA follows: TGTGCCAGCTCACCAGTCAGGGACCACACCGGGGAGCTGTTTTTT. V usage is TRBV18 and J usage is TRBJ2-2; D might be TRBD1 or TRBD2, each matching 5 bases. This CDR3 has 15 amino acids. CDR1 is KGHSH, CDR2 LQKENI, per germline. V lost 2 bases and J 3 bases, leaving 10 bases between the germline ends.

The rearrangement uses TRBV28 and TRBJ1-5; D ambiguous. The CDR3 sequence is 15 residues long. Trimming cost V 7 bases and J 0 bases, with 13 bases left between them. The V gene's germline CDR1 is MDHEN and CDR2 SYDVKM. The CDR3 nucleotides are TGTGCCAGCAACGCAGCCCCTTATAGCAATCAGCCCCAGCATTTT. This encodes CASNAAPYSNQPQHF.

The chain has TRBV12-3 or TRBV12-4 and TRBJ2-1, with D possibly called TRBD1 or TRBD2 (6 bases each). The CDR3 sequence is 13 residues long. V was cut by 1 base and J by 7 bases, with 8 bases left in between. CDR3: CASSLVGGNEQFF. The CDR3 bases are TGTGCCAGCAGTTTAGTAGGGGGGAATGAGCAGTTCTTC.

This chain connects TRBV6-5 to TRBJ1-2, with 9 bases lining up with TRBD1. V lost 5 bases and J lost 11; bases outside the gene matches: 6. CDR3 length: 12 residues. CDR1 and CDR2 (germline): MNHEY, SVGAGI. In DNA form, the CDR3 reads TGTGCCAGCAGTCGCCGGGACAGGGAATACACCTTC. Translation gives CASSRRDREYTF.

The chain combines TRBV5-6 with TRBJ1-1, with D tentatively TRBD1 (5 bases). V lost 2 bases, J lost 8 bases, and 25 bases lay in between. CDR3 length: 17 amino acids. CDR1 is SGHDT and CDR2 is YYEEEE in the germline V gene. CDR3 nucleotide sequence: TGTGCCAGCAGCTTAATTATTGGAGGGGACGTCCCGTGGGAAGCTTTCTTT. Protein sequence: CASSLIIGGDVPWEAFF. Using reference TRBV5-6 and TRBJ1-1 for the parts outside the CDR3, the full variable domain is DAGVTQSPTHLIKTRGQQVTLRCSPKSGHDTVSWYQQALGQGPQFIFQYYEEEERQRGNFPDRFSGHQFPNYSSELNVNALLLGDSALYLCASSLIIGGDVPWEAFFGQGTRLTVV.

The chain uses TRBV4-2 and TRBJ2-7; the match to TRBD2 covers 14 bases. Germline loops: CDR1 LGHNA, CDR2 YNFKEQ. The CDR3 is made up of 17 amino acids. The junction had 5 bases not matched to a gene; V was cut back by 1 base and J by 3 bases. In DNA, the CDR3 is TGTGCCAGCAGCCAAGCAGGGGGACTAGCGGGAGTCTACGAGCAGTACTTC. Protein sequence: CASSQAGGLAGVYEQYF.

This chain links TRBV7-2 with TRBJ2-7, with TRBD2 matching 9 bases. This CDR3 contains 16 residues. Germline trimming cut 1 base from V and 5 bases from J; bases unmatched to any gene: 9. Looked up from germline, CDR1 is SGHTA and CDR2 is FQGNSA. The CDR3: CASSLEGSGRIDEQYF. CDR3 DNA: TGTGCCAGCAGCTTAGAGGGTAGCGGGAGAATCGACGAGCAGTACTTC. The complete variable domain, with remaining parts taken from reference TRBV7-2 and TRBJ2-7, reads GAGVSQSPSNKVTEKGKDVELRCDPISGHTALYWYRQSLGQGLEFLIYFQGNSAPDKSGLPSDRFSAERTGGSVSTLTIQRTQQEDSAVYLCASSLEGSGRIDEQYFGPGTRLTVT.

V and J are TRBV27 and TRBJ2-3; D is ambiguous. CDR3 length: 14 residues. Germline CDR1 MNHEY, CDR2 SMNVEV (reference sequence). Trimming removed 10 bases at V and 1 base at J, with 15 bases between. The CDR3 loop reads CATADLVGTDTQYF. DNA of the CDR3: TGTGCCACCGCAGACCTGGTTGGCACAGATACGCAGTATTTT.

DNA for the CDR3: TGTGCCAGCAGCTTGGGGCCAGGGCGTCACGGGGATACGCAGTATTTT. Translated: CASSLGPGRHGDTQYF. V usage is TRBV5-4 and J usage is TRBJ2-3, with D possibly being TRBD1 (5 bases). The CDR3 sequence is 16 residues long. The V gene lost 0 bases and the J gene lost 6 bases, with 17 bases spanning the gap. Per the germline V gene, CDR1 is SGHNT and CDR2 is YYREEE (reference sequence).

This clone was observed a few times. CDR3 DNA: TGTGCCAGTAGTAAGGTAGCGGGAGGTACCGGGGAGCTGTTTTTT. The encoded protein is CASSKVAGGTGELFF. The chain recombines TRBV19 with TRBJ2-2; 10 nucleotides agree with TRBD2. The V and J ends lost 4 bases and 5 bases, in that order; junction bases with no gene match: 4. This CDR3 has 15 residues. Germline V gives CDR1 LNHDA, CDR2 SQIVND (reference sequence).

The V and J genes are TRBV9 and TRBJ1-1, with 8 positions matching TRBD1. The CDR3 has 14 residues. V shed 0 bases and J 3 bases; nucleotides not matched to a gene: 1. Germline lookup yields CDR1 SGDLS and CDR2 YYNGEE. CDR3 DNA sequence: TGTGCCAGCAGCGTAGGCAGGGGGCACACTGAAGCTTTCTTT. Amino acid sequence: CASSVGRGHTEAFF.

The chain uses TRBV7-9 and TRBJ2-2; D unclear. Germline assignment: CDR1 SEHNR and CDR2 FQNEAQ (reference sequence). The CDR3 extends over 14 amino acids. V shed 5 bases and J shed 4 bases, with 11 bases lying between them. The CDR3 coding sequence is TGTGCCAGCAGCGGAGATTCTACCACCGGGGAGCTGTTTTTT. This encodes CASSGDSTTGELFF. Full variable domain (rest looked up from reference TRBV7-9 and TRBJ2-2): DTGVSQNPRHKITKRGQNVTFRCDPISEHNRLYWYRQTLGQGPEFLTYFQNEAQLEKSRLLSDRFSAERPKGSFSTLEIQRTEQGDSAMYLCASSGDSTTGELFFGEGSRLTVL.

This rearrangement joins TRBV28 to TRBJ2-7; possibly TRBD2 for D (5 bases). The germline V gene has CDR1 MDHEN and CDR2 SYDVKM. The germline V and J ends were trimmed by 5 bases and 6 bases, with 17 bases remaining between them. The CDR3 loop spans 14 amino acids. This chain's CDR3 is CASSALLGPVEQYF. The CDR3 nucleotides read TGTGCCAGCAGTGCACTACTAGGCCCGGTCGAGCAGTACTTC.

The rearrangement links TRBV6-4 to TRBJ2-1; D is perhaps TRBD2 (6 bases). CDR3 length: 12 residues. Between the trimmed V and J ends, which lost 5 bases and 6 bases, there was a span of 8 bases. Germline-derived CDR1 and CDR2 are MRHNA and SNTAGT. The chain's CDR3 is CASSQLANEQFF. DNA for the CDR3: TGTGCCAGCAGTCAACTAGCCAATGAGCAGTTCTTC.

The V call is TRBV5-5, the J call TRBJ2-1, with TRBD1 as a possible D gene (6 bases). The CDR3 contains 15 residues. Germline loops: CDR1 SGHKS, CDR2 YYEKEE (reference sequence). V was trimmed by 4 bases and J by 4 bases, leaving 15 bases between them. CDR3 bases: TGTGCCAGCAGCCGAGGCAGGGGTAATTACAATGAGCAGTTCTTC. Residues: CASSRGRGNYNEQFF.

The genes are TRBV29-1 and TRBJ2-7; D may match TRBD1 or TRBD2 (5 bases each). V shed 7 bases and J shed 2 bases, with 15 bases lying between them. Germline CDR1 and CDR2: SQVTM and ANQGSEA. The CDR3 extends over 13 amino acids. CDR3 in DNA: TGCAGCGCCCGGGACGCTAGGACCTACGAGCAGTACTTC. It codes for CSARDARTYEQYF.

This rearrangement joins TRBV29-1 to TRBJ2-5; D is unclear. V was shortened by 4 bases and J by 5 bases, with 14 bases between the two germline ends. The germline V gene has CDR1 SQVTM and CDR2 ANQGSEA. The CDR3 spans 13 residues. The CDR3 nucleotides read TGCAGCGTTGGTCCCGACCGGACGGAGACCCAGTACTTC. This translates into CSVGPDRTETQYF.

On this clone: Other nucleotide sequences in the sample specify the same CDR3. CDR3 bases: TGTGCCAGCAGTTTGAAACAAGAGACCCAGTACTTC. Translated, it gives CASSLKQETQYF. This chain joins TRBV12-3 or TRBV12-4 and TRBJ2-5; D gene unclear. The V gene lost 3 bases and the J gene lost 2 bases, with 4 bases spanning the gap. The CDR3 length is 12 residues.

The chain has TRBV5-8 and TRBJ2-1, with TRBD2 matching 8 bases. The CDR3 covers 15 residues. Germline V gives CDR1 SGHTS, CDR2 YDEGEE. V shed 2 bases, J shed 7 bases, and the junction held 8 bases outside the gene matches. CDR3 in amino acids: CASSFDGRGMNEQFF. DNA for the CDR3: TGTGCCAGCAGCTTCGACGGGAGGGGAATGAATGAGCAGTTCTTC.

The chain carries TRBV19 and TRBJ2-1; TRBD2 is a possible D gene (7 bases). Trimming pared 6 bases from V and 7 bases from J, leaving 16 bases between. CDR1 and CDR2 from the germline V gene are LNHDA and SQIVND (reference sequence). The CDR3 length is 14 residues. In DNA, the CDR3 is TGTGCCAGTAGCAGGGGAGGGCAAGCGAATGAGCAGTTCTTC. Translation: CASSRGGQANEQFF.

The chain has TRBV7-3 and TRBJ2-1; no firm D call. This CDR3 contains 16 residues. Looked up from germline, CDR1 is SGHTA and CDR2 is FQGTGA. V lost 5 bases, J lost 0 bases, and 14 bases lay in between. CDR3 residues: CASSPVEFFSYNEQFF. CDR3 nucleotides: TGTGCCAGCAGCCCCGTGGAGTTCTTCTCCTACAATGAGCAGTTCTTC.

This chain links TRBV7-9 with TRBJ2-7; D possibly corresponds to TRBD2 (5 bases). Trimming cost V 7 bases and J 7 bases, with 17 bases left between them. Germline CDR1 SEHNR, CDR2 FQNEAQ (reference sequence). CDR3 length: 13 amino acids. CDR3 sequence (DNA): TGTGCCAGCACCCAGGACGGGGAGCGGGAGCAGTACTTC. The encoded protein is CASTQDGEREQYF.

The V and J genes are TRBV5-1 and TRBJ1-1; 9 bases map to TRBD1. The CDR3 spans 15 residues. V was clipped by 6 bases and J by 5 bases; unmatched bases: 11. Per germline, CDR1 SGHRS and CDR2 YFSETQ. CDR3 residues: CASTLPGTGYTEAFF. CDR3 sequence (DNA): TGCGCCAGCACCCTCCCAGGGACAGGGTATACTGAAGCTTTCTTT.

This chain joins TRBV7-9 and TRBJ1-5; D uncertain. There are 16 residues in the CDR3. In germline, CDR1 is SEHNR, CDR2 FQNEAQ (reference sequence). Trimming pared 5 bases from V and 0 bases from J, leaving 14 bases between. The CDR3 DNA is TGTGCCAGCAGCAGTGAACGGTGGAGTAGCAATCAGCCCCAGCATTTT. The encoded protein is CASSSERWSSNQPQHF.

V and J are TRBV7-8 and TRBJ2-1, with TRBD2 matching over 7 bases. The length of the CDR3 is 16 residues. Per germline, CDR1 SGHVS and CDR2 FQNEAQ. J gave up 5 bases and V 6 bases, and 13 bases lay outside the gene matches. CDR3 protein: CASRLALGLVDNEQFF. The DNA for the CDR3 is TGTGCCAGCAGACTAGCGTTGGGATTGGTCGACAATGAGCAGTTCTTC.

With respect to this clone: At one of its ends the junction is not consistent with the germline gene, which may arise from a read error. This chain connects TRBV7-2 to TRBJ1-1; no clear D gene. The germline CDR1 and CDR2 sequences are SGHTA and FQGNSA. The CDR3 covers 16 residues. In DNA form, the CDR3 reads TGTGCCAGTAGCTCACGGACCGGGAGGGTGAACACTGAAGCTTTCTTT. This translates into CASSSRTGRVNTEAFF.

The rearrangement links TRBV2 to TRBJ2-6, with TRBD2 as a possible D gene (5 bases). There are 15 residues in the CDR3. Germline V lookup: CDR1 SNHLY, CDR2 FYNNEI. V dropped 0 bases and J dropped 9 bases, with 12 bases sitting between them. This CDR3 reads CASSEALRGVNVLTF. Here the CDR3 DNA reads TGTGCCAGCAGTGAAGCGCTTCGGGGAGTCAACGTCCTGACTTTC. Combining the CDR3 with reference TRBV2 and TRBJ2-6 gives the whole variable domain EPEVTQTPSHQVTQMGQEVILRCVPISNHLYFYWYRQILGQKVEFLVSFYNNEISEKSEIFDDQFSVERPDGSNFTLKIRSTKLEDSAMYFCASSEALRGVNVLTFGAGSRLTVL.

The chain joins TRBV27 to TRBJ2-7; TRBD1 aligns across 8 bases. This CDR3 has 14 residues. Germline V gene lookup returns CDR1 MNHEY and CDR2 SMNVEV (reference sequence). The trim removed 6 bases at V and 3 bases at J, leaving 7 bases unmatched. The CDR3 DNA follows: TGTGCCAGCAGCAGCAGGGGGCATGTCTACGAGCAGTACTTC. This sequence encodes CASSSRGHVYEQYF.

The gene calls are TRBV4-2 and TRBJ2-2; TRBD2 aligns across 7 bases. The CDR3 runs 16 residues. CDR1 and CDR2 (germline): LGHNA, YNFKEQ. Losses at the gene ends were 0 bases for V and 6 bases for J; bases not matched to a gene: 7. CDR3 amino acids: CASSQDLAGRAGELFF. The DNA for the CDR3 is TGTGCCAGCAGCCAAGATCTGGCGGGGAGGGCCGGGGAGCTGTTTTTT.

J is TRBJ1-1 and V is TRBV3-1 (or the pseudogene TRBV3-2), with a possible D match to TRBD1 (5 bases). V lost 0 bases and J 5 bases, leaving 7 bases between the germline ends. Germline lookup yields CDR1 LGHDT and CDR2 YNNKEL (reference sequence). The CDR3 has 13 amino acids. As DNA, the CDR3 is TGTGCCAGCAGCCAAGATAGGGGAACTGAAGCTTTCTTT. This translates into CASSQDRGTEAFF.

This clone has just a few counts. The chain combines TRBV9 with TRBJ2-2; D is possibly TRBD1 (5 bases). V lost 2 bases, J lost 5 bases, and 10 bases lay in between. This CDR3 region has 14 residues. The germline CDR1 and CDR2 sequences are SGDLS and YYNGEE. The DNA for the CDR3 is TGTGCCAGCAGCGTCCAGACAGCAACCGGGGAGCTGTTTTTT. Its protein is CASSVQTATGELFF.